This T cell receptor (beta chain) was sequenced in a study of shared clonotypes between healthy human individuals. Study results and caveats: Only a few donors were included, so the genetic and exposure-history diversity represented was limited. Unshared clonotypes carried lower generation probabilities than those common to all four donors.

For every subset, genomic DNA was evenly distributed across several immunoSEQ plates. Per sorted-subset replicate PCR, input was approximately 0.2 ug DNA, representing around 29,000 T cell genomes. TCRdb's copy holds only in-frame clones and misses some; the assay was immunoSEQ multiplex PCR. Among 550,000 to 650,000 clones listed, 95% to 97% were seen once. Trimming removed 5 bases from V and 0 bases from J, with 14 bases in between. The CDR3 is 16 residues long. The germline gives CDR1 MNHEY, CDR2 SMNVEV (reference sequence). With respect to this clone: No antigen is known for it.

CD8 cells classed as naive were CD45RO-negative and positively selected for CCR7, excluding terminally differentiated effector memory CD45RA+ cells. Sequencing used naive CD8+ T cells sorted from blood. The chain is built from TRBV27 and TRBJ2-1; D unclear. The origin of this receptor is a woman aged 25 to 45 in good health. The CDR3 protein is CASSTSPDPSYNEQFF. CDR3 coding DNA: TGTGCCAGCAGTACGAGCCCCGACCCCTCCTACAATGAGCAGTTCTTC.